The T cell receptor (beta chain) described here comes from a study of shared clonotypes between healthy human individuals. In the naive CD8 group, cells lacked CD45RO and were positively selected for CCR7, so terminally differentiated effector memory CD45RA+ cells were left out. All donors qualified as healthy HIV-negative adults and had experienced no recent acute infections or vaccinations. The deep-level immunoSEQ assay was used. TCRdb keeps only in-frame clones here, not all; method: immunoSEQ multiplex PCR. Here the sample spans approximately 650,000 clones, just under 97% being singletons. Trimming shortened V by 5 bases and J by 3 bases, and 14 bases separated the two germline ends. The CDR3 covers 14 residues. The germline V gene encodes CDR1 SSHAT and CDR2 FNYEAQ (reference sequence).

The chain links TRBV7-7 to TRBJ2-7, with D possibly matching TRBD2 (5 bases). Sequences were obtained from naive CD8+ T cells sorted from blood. This TCR derives from a woman aged 25-40 years in good health. The CDR3 loop reads CASSLKPGSYEQYF. In DNA form, the CDR3 reads TGTGCCAGCAGCCTTAAACCGGGGAGCTACGAGCAGTACTTC. The whole variable domain, remainder taken from reference TRBV7-7 and TRBJ2-7, is GAGVSQSPRYKVTKRGQDVTLRCDPISSHATLYWYQQALGQGPEFLTYFNYEAQPDKSGLPSDRFSAERPEGSISTLTIQRTEQRDSAMYRCASSLKPGSYEQYFGPGTRLTVT.